A selection of T cell receptor beta chains follows, all from one sample in a study of cytomegalovirus exposure and HLA in healthy donors. Generated by immunoSEQ multiplex PCR, the TCRdb table keeps only in-frame clones and is missing some. The table lists some 140,000 clones, approximately 80% of them singletons, with over 2% in the top ten. Source material: PBMCs. The receptors were gathered from a man aged 25 to 40 in good health and CMV-seronegative. CDR3s include the opening cysteine and the closing phenylalanine or tryptophan. Each record gives: V gene, J gene, clone size, D gene, CDR3 protein, CDR3 DNA. A D gene is named only where the DNA matches it firmly. Not all rows give a size; the values are once, few, many and, for expanded clones, a class.

V: TRBV4-3
J: TRBJ2-7
size: NA
D: NA
CDR3: CASSQYKTAREQYF
DNA: TGCGCCAGCAGCCAATACAAGACTGCCCGCGAGCAGTACTTC

V: TRBV29-1
J: TRBJ2-6
size: NA
D: TRBD1
CDR3: CSVGTGSGANVLTF
DNA: TGCAGCGTGGGGACAGGTTCGGGGGCCAACGTCCTGACTTTC

V: TRBV28
J: TRBJ1-5
size: once
D: NA
CDR3: CASTGSSQPQHF
DNA: TGTGCCAGCACGGGGTCAAGTCAGCCCCAGCATTTT

V: TRBV2
J: TRBJ2-2
size: few
D: TRBD2
CDR3: CAREREGRTGELFF
DNA: TGTGCCAGGGAGCGGGAGGGCCGCACCGGGGAGCTGTTTTTT

V: TRBV27
J: TRBJ1-5
size: NA
D: NA
CDR3: CASSFNRAQPQHF
DNA: TGTGCCAGCAGTTTCAACAGGGCTCAGCCCCAGCATTTT

V: TRBV2
J: TRBJ2-5
size: few
D: NA
CDR3: CASSERASDQYF
DNA: TGTGCCAGCAGTGAAAGGGCTAGCGACCAGTACTTC

V: TRBV5-1
J: TRBJ2-2
size: NA
D: TRBD2
CDR3: CASRAGVGELFF
DNA: TGCGCCAGCAGGGCGGGAGTTGGGGAGCTGTTTTTT

V: TRBV28
J: TRBJ2-5
size: NA
D: TRBD2
CDR3: CASSLTSRETQYF
DNA: TGTGCCAGCAGCTTGACTAGCAGGGAGACCCAGTACTTC

V: TRBV6-1
J: TRBJ1-2
size: few
D: NA
CDR3: CASSESQGGIYGYTF
DNA: TGTGCCAGCAGTGAATCTCAGGGTGGTATCTATGGCTACACCTTC

V: TRBV29-1
J: TRBJ2-7
size: NA
D: NA
CDR3: CSVETGPYEQYF
DNA: TGCAGCGTTGAGACAGGCCCCTACGAGCAGTACTTC

V: TRBV7-8
J: TRBJ1-5
size: NA
D: NA
CDR3: CASSSTGGSFSNQPQHF
DNA: TGTGCCAGCAGCTCGACCGGAGGATCCTTTAGCAATCAGCCCCAGCATTTT

V: TRBV11-2
J: TRBJ2-7
size: few
D: TRBD2
CDR3: CASSLEASGSYEQYF
DNA: TGTGCCAGCAGCTTAGAAGCTAGCGGCTCCTACGAGCAGTACTTC

V: TRBV28
J: TRBJ2-7
size: NA
D: NA
CDR3: CASSPPAGAKLFF
DNA: TGTGCCAGCAGTCCCCCCGCAGGGGCAAAACTCTTCTTC

V: TRBV4-1
J: TRBJ2-7
size: NA
D: NA
CDR3: CASSQHTTEQYF
DNA: TGCGCCAGCAGCCAGCATACGACTGAGCAGTACTTC

V: TRBV6-5
J: TRBJ2-7
size: NA
D: NA
CDR3: CASSYSPASSYEQYF
DNA: TGTGCCAGCAGTTACTCCCCGGCTAGCTCCTACGAGCAGTACTTC

V: TRBV5-1
J: TRBJ2-2
size: NA
D: TRBD2
CDR3: CASSPSGIDGELFF
DNA: TGCGCCAGCAGCCCTAGCGGGATTGACGGGGAGCTGTTTTTT

V: TRBV27
J: TRBJ2-1
size: NA
D: NA
CDR3: CASSYSNYNEQFF
DNA: TGTGCCAGCAGTTACTCGAACTACAATGAGCAGTTCTTC

V: TRBV5-1
J: TRBJ2-7
size: NA
D: TRBD1
CDR3: CASSIRQGGSYEQYF
DNA: TGCGCCAGCAGCATACGACAGGGTGGGTCCTACGAGCAGTACTTC

V: TRBV29-1
J: TRBJ1-5
size: NA
D: NA
CDR3: CSVIQGSAANQPQHF
DNA: TGCAGCGTTATACAGGGCTCCGCCGCTAATCAGCCCCAGCATTTT

V: TRBV6-6
J: TRBJ1-5
size: NA
D: NA
CDR3: CASSGGVGGQGQPQHF
DNA: TGTGCCAGCAGTGGGGGGGTGGGGGGGCAAGGTCAGCCCCAGCATTTT

V: TRBV6-5
J: TRBJ2-7
size: NA
D: TRBD1
CDR3: CASSPRPDRGKEQYF
DNA: TGTGCCAGCAGCCCCCGACCGGACAGGGGCAAAGAGCAGTACTTC

V: TRBV9
J: TRBJ1-5
size: once
D: TRBD1
CDR3: CASSVSTGVQPQHF
DNA: TGTGCCAGCAGCGTATCAACAGGGGTTCAGCCCCAGCATTTT

V: TRBV5-1
J: TRBJ2-2
size: NA
D: TRBD2
CDR3: CASSHFPRTSGRLTGELFF
DNA: TGCGCCAGCAGCCATTTCCCCCGGACTAGCGGGAGACTTACCGGGGAGCTGTTTTTT

V: TRBV7-2
J: TRBJ1-3
size: NA
D: NA
CDR3: CASSLKAAGASGNTIYF
DNA: TGTGCCAGCAGCTTAAAGGCTGCAGGTGCCTCTGGAAACACCATATATTTT

V: TRBV9
J: TRBJ2-3
size: NA
D: TRBD2
CDR3: CASSDTAGAADTQYF
DNA: TGTGCCAGCAGCGACACAGCGGGAGCCGCAGATACGCAGTATTTT

V: TRBV7-2
J: TRBJ1-5
size: NA
D: NA
CDR3: CASSPFGTRNQPQHF
DNA: TGTGCCAGCAGCCCCTTTGGTACGAGAAATCAGCCCCAGCATTTT

V: TRBV11-2
J: TRBJ1-1
size: NA
D: NA
CDR3: CASSFGTGEAFF
DNA: TGTGCCAGCAGCTTCGGTACAGGTGAAGCTTTCTTT

V: TRBV5-1
J: TRBJ2-2
size: NA
D: TRBD1
CDR3: CASSSQGTGVTGELFF
DNA: TGCGCCAGCAGCTCCCAAGGGACAGGGGTCACCGGGGAGCTGTTTTTT

V: TRBV6-5
J: TRBJ2-7
size: NA
D: TRBD2
CDR3: CASGSPGLASGEQYF
DNA: TGTGCCAGCGGCTCCCCGGGACTAGCGTCGGGGGAGCAGTACTTC

V: TRBV6-5
J: TRBJ2-2
size: NA
D: TRBD2
CDR3: CASSYQRGWIGELFF
DNA: TGTGCCAGCAGTTACCAGCGGGGATGGATCGGGGAGCTGTTTTTT

V: TRBV23-1
J: TRBJ2-4
size: NA
D: NA
CDR3: CASRTPSRRDIQYF
DNA: TGCGCCAGCAGGACCCCCAGTAGGAGGGACATTCAGTACTTC

V: TRBV29-1
J: TRBJ2-7
size: few
D: NA
CDR3: CSVTGSSVLEQYF
DNA: TGCAGCGTCACAGGGAGCTCAGTCCTCGAGCAGTACTTC

V: TRBV7-9
J: TRBJ2-1
size: few
D: TRBD2
CDR3: CASSPTGTSVNEQFF
DNA: TGTGCCAGCAGCCCGACCGGGACTAGCGTCAATGAGCAGTTCTTC

V: TRBV7-2
J: TRBJ1-2
size: NA
D: NA
CDR3: CASSLVSGREGRGYTF
DNA: TGTGCCAGCAGCTTAGTATCGGGCCGGGAAGGGCGCGGCTACACCTTC

V: TRBV9
J: TRBJ2-3
size: NA
D: TRBD2
CDR3: CASSRTSGSSTDTQYF
DNA: TGTGCCAGCAGCCGGACTAGCGGCTCTAGCACAGATACGCAGTATTTT

V: TRBV30
J: TRBJ2-3
size: NA
D: TRBD2
CDR3: CAWSADSGYTDTQYF
DNA: TGTGCCTGGAGTGCCGATAGCGGGTATACAGATACGCAGTATTTT

V: TRBV5-1
J: TRBJ1-1
size: NA
D: TRBD1
CDR3: CASSPSGQGIMNTEAFF
DNA: TGCGCCAGCAGCCCCTCGGGACAGGGGATCATGAACACTGAAGCTTTCTTT

V: TRBV19
J: TRBJ1-1
size: NA
D: TRBD1
CDR3: CASTNRGNTEAFF
DNA: TGTGCCAGTACAAACAGGGGGAACACTGAAGCTTTCTTT